This entry concerns a single TCR beta chain. This clonotype was observed a handful of times. Its antigen is unknown. No much larger clonotype is one base removed from it; base qualities were not supplied. Trimmed from V: 1 base; trimmed from J: 8 bases; junction bases lacking a gene match: 7. The germline V gene provides CDR1 SGHTA and CDR2 FQGTGA. Measured from the cysteine to the phenylalanine, the CDR3 is 15 residues long. The kept DNA is CDR3 alone, 45 bases in frame from the first base. TCR beta repertoires were profiled from peripheral blood of over 10 young patients with multiple sclerosis to demonstrate the VDJtools post-analysis software. Multiple sclerosis patients were children and adolescents aged roughly 6 to 17 years. To prepare the library, PCR was applied. The listed sequencing device is Illumina HiSeq 2500. To reduce PCR and sequencing biases, unique molecular identifiers were built into the TCR beta cDNA libraries. Some 500,000 cDNA molecules were obtained for every 1 to 10 million input T cells, so each molecule roughly corresponded to one T cell. The patient libraries were prepared and sequenced with the same protocol used for the earlier healthy control dataset. Samples belonging to the same batch were prepared together, multiplexed and sequenced on a shared HiSeq lane. The authors' pipeline ran thus. MIGEC handled the raw barcoded reads, throwing out single-read molecular identifier groups before consensus assembly and CDR3 extraction. VDJtools was used for post-analysis of the clonotype tables, with diversity normalized by down-sampling every dataset to the smallest sample size. In repertoire overlap clustering, CDR3 amino acid sequences, but not nucleotide sequences, were matched to correct batch-related cross-sample contamination. TCRdb's own reprocessing of the public reads used fastp at Q25 and MiXCR and kept productive beta chains. Entries are consolidated by CDR3 protein sequence, retaining the most common genes and DNA. The V and J calls reflect TCRdb's pipeline rather than the authors' work. Here the sample has about 380,000 distinct CDR3 sequences; approximately 33% occur a single time. Roughly 13% of the sample rests with the top ten.

This record comes from a study of post-analysis software for immune sequencing data (dated by TCRdb to about 2015). Context from the whole study: Recorded disease courses included relapsing-remitting, secondary progressive and progressive-relapsing multiple sclerosis, with some patients lacking subtype annotation. The patient repertoires were compared against 11 previously published healthy control repertoires obtained from donors aged 6 to 25 years. A subset of samples was prepared in parallel using single-end sample barcoding, then pooled and co-amplified after Illumina adapter ligation.

What the study reported, not specific to this receptor: Multiple sclerosis patients had significantly lower normalized Chao1 diversity than controls, a result that suggests substantial peripheral T-cell clonal expansion. Significantly higher frequencies in patients than in controls were found for roughly 5 TRBV segments, including TRBV5-6, TRBV5-1 and TRBV20-1. The control group was slightly older than the multiple sclerosis patient group. Direct clustering with F measure revealed strong co-clustering of samples prepared in the same batch, which led to a batch-effect correction.

The origin of this receptor is a girl aged 10 to 17 with multiple sclerosis. Recombination connected TRBV7-3 to TRBJ2-1; TRBD1 matches 8 bases in the middle. The sequenced material came from blood. The DNA sequence follows: TGTGCCAGCAGCTTAATGCTACAGGGGGTTGATGAGCAGTTCTTC. Translated, this is CASSLMLQGVDEQFF.